This T cell receptor (beta chain) was obtained from a study of OX40 agonist ivuxolimab in advanced cancers. Looking at the study overall: Intravenous ivuxolimab at 0.01 to 10 mg/kg was given to patients every 2 weeks.

V dropped 2 bases and J dropped 4 bases, with 11 bases sitting between them. Germline V gene lookup returns CDR1 SGHTA and CDR2 FQGTGA. The CDR3 has 14 amino acids. General study points: In the 0.1 to 3.0 mg/kg range, CD4+ and CD8+ blood T cells had expanded clonally by week 6.

Using immunoSEQ multiplex PCR, the repertoire was profiled, and TCRdb retains in-frame clones only, with some absent. In the table there are more than 65,000 clones, roughly nine tenths of which are singletons. As to this clone: Antigen: not known.

The chain recombines TRBV7-3 with TRBJ1-1; possibly TRBD1 for D (6 bases). This TCR was sampled from an adult with an advanced solid tumor such as melanoma, head and neck, liver or kidney cancer. This specimen was CD4+ or CD8+ T cells sorted from blood, taken in a trial of the OX40 agonist ivuxolimab. The CDR3, as DNA: TGTGCCAGCAGCTTAGGCAGGGGTGGCACTGAAGCTTTCTTT. Its translation is CASSLGRGGTEAFF.